This T cell receptor (beta chain) is from a study of persistence of HIV-infected CD4 T cells. Overlapping HIV-1 Gag 15-mer peptides at around 0.91 ug per peptide per mL were used. Memory cells lacking CD40L and CD69 with high CD45RO were sorted. Trimming removed 4 bases at V and 0 bases at J, with 18 bases between. The germline gives CDR1 SGHDT, CDR2 YYEEEE. There are 17 residues in the CDR3. The libraries were made with immunoSEQ version 4 in survey mode. The table came from immunoSEQ multiplex PCR; TCRdb's copy has only in-frame clones and leaves some out. The table records tens of thousands of clones, 70% to 75% of them present only once. As to this clone: Its antigen is as yet unknown.

The chain links TRBV5-6 to TRBJ2-3; D unclear. This specimen was CD4+ T cells sorted from PBMCs after 18-hour stimulation, taken from a patient who received antiretroviral therapy. This TCR derives from an adult man with HIV who was CMV-seropositive. This CDR3 is CASSLPLRARSTDTQYF. CDR3 nucleotide sequence: TGTGCCAGCAGCCTCCCGCTCCGGGCTCGGAGCACAGATACGCAGTATTTT.